The 21 T cell receptor beta chains given below trace back to one sample, sequenced in a study of OX40 agonist ivuxolimab in advanced cancers. Data came from immunoSEQ multiplex PCR; TCRdb stores just in-frame clones and leaves some out. Of tens of thousands of clones listed, roughly 86% were seen once; the top ten hold 3.5% to 4%. This material consisted of CD4+ or CD8+ T cells sorted from blood, taken in a trial of the OX40 agonist ivuxolimab. The source is an adult with an advanced solid tumor such as melanoma, head and neck, liver or kidney cancer.

This chain uses TRBV5-6 with TRBJ2-2; tentative D call: TRBD1 (6 bases). Germline CDR1 SGHDT, CDR2 YYEEEE. The CDR3 loop spans 15 amino acids. V was cut by 0 bases and J by 1 base, with 7 bases left in between. CDR3 DNA: TGTGCCAGCAGCTTGGGACAGGTGAACACCGGGGAGCTGTTTTTT. It specifies CASSLGQVNTGELFF. The variable domain in full, with the rest retrieved from reference TRBV5-6 and TRBJ2-2, is DAGVTQSPTHLIKTRGQQVTLRCSPKSGHDTVSWYQQALGQGPQFIFQYYEEEERQRGNFPDRFSGHQFPNYSSELNVNALLLGDSALYLCASSLGQVNTGELFFGEGSRLTVL.

This chain joins TRBV6-6 and TRBJ2-7; D not certain. Germline V gene sequence: CDR1 MNHNY, CDR2 SVGAGI (reference sequence). Between the trimmed V and J ends, which lost 4 bases and 7 bases, there was a span of 14 bases. The CDR3 is 13 residues long. In nucleotides, the CDR3 is TGTGCCAGCAGTTCACTGAATAATAAGGAGCAGTACTTC. This translates into CASSSLNNKEQYF.

The rearrangement links TRBV7-9 to TRBJ2-7; D uncertain. Germline V gene data show CDR1 as SEHNR and CDR2 as FQNEAQ (reference sequence). Trimming shortened V by 4 bases and J by 0 bases, and 4 bases separated the two germline ends. The CDR3 spans 12 residues. In nucleotides, the CDR3 is TGTGCCAGCAGCTCTATCTCCTACGAGCAGTACTTC. Translated: CASSSISYEQYF.

The chain uses TRBV10-3 and TRBJ1-2; 8 nucleotides line up with TRBD1. The CDR3 covers 14 residues. Germline trimming cut 7 bases from V and 6 bases from J; bases unmatched to any gene: 10. The V gene's germline CDR1 is ENHRY and CDR2 SYGVKD. The DNA of the CDR3 is TGTGCCATCACCAACAGCAGGGGGCCCGATGGCTACACCTTC. Amino acid sequence: CAITNSRGPDGYTF.

The rearrangement uses TRBV7-9 and TRBJ1-3, with TRBD1 identical over 7 bases. This CDR3 region has 16 residues. Germline-derived CDR1 and CDR2 are SEHNR and FQNEAQ (reference sequence). With 2 bases clipped from V and 2 bases from J, the junction kept 6 bases outside the gene matches. The DNA of the CDR3 is TGTGCCAGCAGCTTACGCCAGGGGGAAACTGGAAACACCATATATTTT. Translated, it gives CASSLRQGETGNTIYF.

The genes are TRBV6-5 and TRBJ2-1; TRBD2 matches 10 bases. The length of the CDR3 is 15 residues. From germline, CDR1 is MNHEY and CDR2 SVGAGI. The junction had 12 bases not matched to a gene; V was cut back by 7 bases and J by 9 bases. The CDR3 DNA follows: TGTGCCAGCACTACCGCGCTAGCGGGGGATAGTGAGCAGTTCTTC. This encodes CASTTALAGDSEQFF.

The rearrangement joins TRBV19 to TRBJ1-2; D not resolved. The germline V gene has CDR1 LNHDA and CDR2 SQIVND (reference sequence). Trimming cost V 3 bases and J 1 base, with 6 bases left between them. The CDR3 is made up of 13 amino acids. CDR3 nucleotide sequence: TGTGCCAGTAGTATTGCAAATAACTATGGCTACACCTTC. As protein: CASSIANNYGYTF. Looking up the rest from reference TRBV19 and TRBJ1-2 gives the full variable domain: DGGITQSPKYLFRKEGQNVTLSCEQNLNHDAMYWYRQDPGQGLRLIYYSQIVNDFQKGDIAEGYSVSREKKESFPLTVTSAQKNPTAFYLCASSIANNYGYTFGSGTRLTVV.

The chain carries TRBV5-6 and TRBJ1-1; D is unresolved. Germline V gene lookup returns CDR1 SGHDT and CDR2 YYEEEE. The V and J ends lost 4 bases and 8 bases respectively, with 15 bases between them. CDR3 length: 13 residues. CDR3 loop: CASSRPPRLEAFF. DNA of the CDR3: TGTGCCAGCAGCCGGCCCCCGAGGCTGGAAGCTTTCTTT.

The genes are TRBV7-9 and TRBJ1-4; no firm D call. This CDR3 is 14 amino acids long. Trimming took off 5 bases at V and 3 bases at J, with 10 bases between the two ends. The germline CDR1 and CDR2 sequences are SEHNR and FQNEAQ (reference sequence). The CDR3 bases are TGTGCCAGCAGCCAAGGACGGGCTAATGAAAAACTGTTTTTT. Its protein product is CASSQGRANEKLFF.

This chain connects TRBV10-2 to TRBJ2-3, with D perhaps matching TRBD2 (6 bases). V lost 7 bases and J lost 1, with 15 bases in between. Germline V CDR1 and CDR2: WSHSY, SAAADI. The CDR3 contains 15 residues. The CDR3 region is CASIGGERGTDTQYF. DNA for the CDR3: TGCGCCAGCATCGGCGGGGAAAGGGGCACAGATACGCAGTATTTT.

This rearrangement joins TRBV10-3 to TRBJ2-7; no definite D call. The CDR3 contains 12 residues. V was pared by 0 bases and J by 12 bases, with 12 bases between. Germline assignment: CDR1 ENHRY and CDR2 SYGVKD. The CDR3 spells CAISESTPQRYF. The CDR3 DNA reads as TGTGCCATCAGTGAGTCAACCCCGCAGCGGTACTTC.

The rearrangement joins TRBV27 to TRBJ1-1; 9 bases agree with TRBD1. Germline assignment: CDR1 MNHEY and CDR2 SMNVEV (reference sequence). V lost 5 bases, J lost 2 bases, and 12 bases stayed unmatched. The CDR3 sequence is 17 residues long. CDR3: CASSPNRGLGVNTEAFF. CDR3 coding DNA: TGTGCCAGCAGTCCCAACAGGGGGCTAGGTGTAAACACTGAAGCTTTCTTT.

This rearrangement joins TRBV7-3 to TRBJ1-1; D ambiguous. The V gene lost 6 bases and the J gene lost 2 bases, with 10 bases spanning the gap. The germline V gene encodes CDR1 SGHTA and CDR2 FQGTGA. The CDR3 sequence is 13 residues long. CDR3 nucleotide sequence: TGTGCCAGCAGTTCCGACGTAAACACTGAAGCTTTCTTT. Translation: CASSSDVNTEAFF.

In nucleotides, the CDR3 is TGTGCCAGCAGGGCTGTCGGGGAGACCCAGTACTTC. This gives the protein CASRAVGETQYF. V gene TRBV7-2 combines with J gene TRBJ2-5; D is undetermined. The germline V gene encodes CDR1 SGHTA and CDR2 FQGNSA. V gave up 6 bases and J gave up 5 bases, with 10 bases separating them. This CDR3 contains 12 residues.

The sample holds a few counts of this clone. This chain uses TRBV6-1 with TRBJ1-5; D ambiguous. CDR1 is MNHNS, CDR2 SASEGT, per germline. The CDR3 consists of 11 residues. V was cut by 8 bases and J by 6 bases, with 8 bases left in between. This chain's CDR3 is CASGLIQPQHF. DNA for the CDR3: TGTGCCAGCGGGCTAATTCAGCCCCAGCATTTT.

The chain recombines TRBV11-2 with TRBJ2-6, with D possibly TRBD2 on 5 matching bases. In germline, CDR1 is SGHAT, CDR2 FQNNGV. Deletions cut 6 bases from V and 3 bases from J, with 9 bases between. This CDR3 spans 14 amino acids. The CDR3 here is CASRSGSGANVLTF. Written as DNA, the CDR3 is TGTGCCAGCAGGAGTGGGAGTGGGGCCAACGTCCTGACTTTC.

The gene calls are TRBV29-1 and TRBJ2-1, with D uncertain. This CDR3 is 12 amino acids long. Germline V gene data show CDR1 as SQVTM and CDR2 as ANQGSEA. Trimming removed 4 bases from V and 8 bases from J, with 12 bases in between. In DNA form, the CDR3 reads TGCAGCGTTGGTGTGGAGTGGGATGAGCAGTTCTTC. Residues: CSVGVEWDEQFF.

Notes on this clone: Compared with germline, one end of the junction differs, possibly owing to a read error. The V gene is TRBV19, the J gene TRBJ1-5; D is perhaps TRBD1 (6 bases). Germline-derived CDR1 and CDR2 are LNHDA and SQIVND (reference sequence). The CDR3 contains 14 residues. CDR3 nucleotides: TGTGCCAGTACTATATCGGTAGGGGGACAGCCCCAGCATTTT. Its translation: CASTISVGGQPQHF. Looking up the rest from reference TRBV19 and TRBJ1-5 gives the full variable domain: DGGITQSPKYLFRKEGQNVTLSCEQNLNHDAMYWYRQDPGQGLRLIYYSQIVNDFQKGDIAEGYSVSREKKESFPLTVTSAQKNPTAFYLCASTISVGGQPQHFGDGTRLSIL.

The CDR3 loop is CASSLSRVNTEAFF. For the CDR3, the DNA is TGTGCCAGCAGCTTATCCCGTGTGAACACTGAAGCTTTCTTT. The chain joins TRBV11-1 to TRBJ1-1; D gene uncertain. The CDR3 has 14 residues. Between the trimmed V and J ends, which lost 2 bases and 0 bases, there was a span of 7 bases. Germline CDR1 SGHAT, CDR2 FQDESV (reference sequence).

The V and J genes are TRBV6-5 and TRBJ1-4; 7 bases fit TRBD1. This CDR3 has 14 residues. The germline V gene encodes CDR1 MNHEY and CDR2 SVGAGI. V was pared by 4 bases and J by 4 bases, with 3 bases of the junction left unmatched. Here the CDR3 reads CASSLQGINEKLFF. The CDR3 region has the DNA TGTGCCAGCAGTTTACAGGGGATTAATGAAAAACTGTTTTTT.

There are a few counts of this clone. The chain couples TRBV5-4 to TRBJ1-2; D is undetermined. Trimming pared 2 bases from V and 8 bases from J, leaving 10 bases between. Germline V gives CDR1 SGHNT, CDR2 YYREEE (reference sequence). The CDR3 spans 12 residues. CDR3 DNA sequence: TGTGCCAGCAGCTTCTTAAGTGACGGCTACACCTTC. This sequence encodes CASSFLSDGYTF.